The TCR beta chain under discussion was sequenced for a study of shared clonotypes between healthy human individuals. Study-wide points: Researchers sampled blood only, noting tissue repertoires likely differ. Researchers found naive subsets generally carried larger estimated richness than memory subsets.

In the original analysis: ImmunoSEQ gave junction-only sequences without quality scores, so filtering differed. Generated by immunoSEQ multiplex PCR, the TCRdb table keeps only in-frame clones and is missing some. The V and J calls and clone size are taken from that table; D and trimming were inferred from the DNA. The data show about 2.4 million clones, over 85% seen once. The CDR3 consists of 16 residues. CDR1 is SEHNR and CDR2 is FQNEAQ in the germline V gene (reference sequence). Trimming shortened V by 1 base and J by 0 bases, and 11 bases separated the two germline ends. On this clone: The antigen remains undetermined. Other nucleotide sequences from this sample produce the same CDR3.

This rearrangement joins TRBV7-9 to TRBJ2-3; D is tentatively TRBD1 or TRBD2 (5 bases each). The receptor was derived from a man between 18 and 35 years old in good health. Specimen: naive CD4+ T cells sorted from blood. The subset was: CD45RA+ positively selected. The CDR3 sequence: CASSLGSGASTDTQYF. The CDR3 DNA is TGTGCCAGCAGCTTAGGATCCGGGGCCAGCACAGATACGCAGTATTTT.